This is a list of T cell receptor beta chains from one sample in a study of T cell responses to AZD1222 COVID-19 vaccine. Clones were sequenced by immunoSEQ multiplex PCR, and TCRdb holds only the in-frame ones, with some missing. Among fewer than 70,000 clones listed, 80% were seen once. The sequencing used peripheral blood, collected 28 days after the second AZD1222 dose. These TCRs come from an adult who received the AZD1222 COVID-19 vaccine. CDR3s include the opening cysteine and the closing phenylalanine or tryptophan. Rows give clone size only sometimes, using once, few, many, or a class for an expanded clone.

CDR3: CAWSLVAGELFF; J: TRBJ2-2; V: TRBV30; size: few
CDR3: CASSWGQTNTGELFF; J: TRBJ2-2; V: TRBV5-8; size: once
CDR3: CASHRLAGAQETQYF; J: TRBJ2-5; V: TRBV6-6; size: NA
CDR3: CASSQEAGWINEKLFF; J: TRBJ1-4; V: TRBV4-1; size: NA
CDR3: CASSIAGTSGGVSSYNEQFF; J: TRBJ2-1; V: TRBV19; size: NA
CDR3: CASSLGQGRNGYTF; J: TRBJ1-2; V: TRBV5-5; size: NA
CDR3: CAWHRDRAQSNYGYTF; J: TRBJ1-2; V: TRBV30; size: few
CDR3: CASSLVGLGYEQYF; J: TRBJ2-7; V: TRBV5-1; size: NA
CDR3: CSAHQTRVWGTGSPLHF; J: TRBJ1-6; V: TRBV29-1; size: few
CDR3: CASSPITPGGSEAFF; J: TRBJ1-1; V: TRBV5-1; size: once
CDR3: CASSSASGGGADTQYF; J: TRBJ2-3; V: TRBV5-4; size: NA
CDR3: CASSQGVIGRVETQYF; J: TRBJ2-5; V: TRBV3-1/TRBV3-2; size: NA
CDR3: CAISESPSGGPTTGELFF; J: TRBJ2-2; V: TRBV10-3; size: NA
CDR3: CASLAPPNYGYTF; J: TRBJ1-2; V: TRBV28; size: NA
CDR3: CASSLRGLVTNEQFF; J: TRBJ2-1; V: TRBV27; size: NA
CDR3: CASSLAGTGKTQYF; J: TRBJ2-5; V: TRBV5-1; size: NA
CDR3: CASSLLYRRGGTEAFF; J: TRBJ1-1; V: TRBV7-9; size: NA
CDR3: CASSSTLDTDTQYF; J: TRBJ2-3; V: TRBV7-9; size: once
CDR3: CAWAYKTGYTF; J: TRBJ1-2; V: TRBV30; size: NA
CDR3: CARPQAGGRGLWNGYTF; J: TRBJ1-2; V: TRBV3-1/TRBV3-2; size: once
CDR3: CAWRIGGGSNQPQHF; J: TRBJ1-5; V: TRBV30; size: NA
CDR3: CASSDFGGKGQPQHF; J: TRBJ1-5; V: TRBV10-2; size: NA
CDR3: CASSLNRAQQPQHF; J: TRBJ1-5; V: TRBV7-2; size: many
CDR3: CASSPQGASGQPQHF; J: TRBJ1-5; V: TRBV18; size: NA
CDR3: CASSEAGALGANVLTF; J: TRBJ2-6; V: TRBV6-4; size: NA
CDR3: CASSPNRGSGSYEQYF; J: TRBJ2-7; V: TRBV28; size: NA
CDR3: CASSRGTGFSNQPQHF; J: TRBJ1-5; V: TRBV19; size: NA
CDR3: CASSQEQKNEKLFF; J: TRBJ1-4; V: TRBV4-1; size: few
CDR3: CANSQPGGRYEQYF; J: TRBJ2-7; V: TRBV3-1/TRBV3-2; size: once
CDR3: CASSRDGEAFF; J: TRBJ1-1; V: TRBV3-1/TRBV3-2; size: NA
CDR3: CASRKGPSNQPQHF; J: TRBJ1-5; V: TRBV6-5; size: NA
CDR3: CAWSRLAGTYEQYF; J: TRBJ2-7; V: TRBV30; size: NA
CDR3: CASSYGGGHSTDTQYF; J: TRBJ2-3; V: TRBV6-2/TRBV6-3; size: NA
CDR3: CASTQSTGFYGYTF; J: TRBJ1-2; V: TRBV28; size: NA
CDR3: CASSQNNNRVAAFF; J: TRBJ1-1; V: TRBV7-2; size: NA
CDR3: CASKQGLGGGNTIYF; J: TRBJ1-3; V: TRBV19; size: NA
CDR3: CASSKSGYEAVTTEAFF; J: TRBJ1-1; V: TRBV7-9; size: NA
CDR3: CAISDWGSTDTQYF; J: TRBJ2-3; V: TRBV10-3; size: NA
CDR3: CAIARGGETQYF; J: TRBJ2-5; V: TRBV10-3; size: NA
CDR3: CSANGQSTYEQYF; J: TRBJ2-7; V: TRBV29-1; size: NA